This is a list of T cell receptor beta chains from one sample in a study of shared clonotypes between healthy human individuals. Sequencing used immunoSEQ multiplex PCR; TCRdb keeps in-frame clones, though not all of them. The data show about 2 million clones, with 85% to 95% seen just once and around 0.13% held by the top ten. Source material: naive CD4+ T cells sorted from blood. Receptors were obtained from a man between 18 and 35 years old in good health. CDR3s include the opening cysteine and the closing phenylalanine or tryptophan. The D gene is left open where the match is weak. A row's size may be missing; if present it is once, few, many or a size class.

15,TRBJ1-4,NA,TRBV28,NA,CASSIRQATNEKLFF,TGTGCCAGCAGTATCCGACAGGCAACTAATGAAAAACTGTTTTTT
16,TRBJ1-1,NA,TRBV28,NA,CASPPPAGRWATEAFF,TGTGCCAGCCCCCCCCCTGCAGGGCGTTGGGCCACTGAAGCTTTCTTT
12,TRBJ2-7,NA,TRBV10-2,NA,CASSEQGDEQYF,TGCGCCAGCAGTGAACAGGGCGACGAGCAGTACTTC
14,TRBJ1-1,NA,TRBV2,NA,CASSDPRDDTEAFF,TGTGCCAGCAGTGATCCGAGGGACGACACTGAAGCTTTCTTT
13,TRBJ2-7,NA,TRBV10-1,NA,CASRPQGSYEQYF,TGCGCCAGCAGACCACAGGGCTCCTACGAGCAGTACTTC
15,TRBJ1-2,NA,TRBV6-5,TRBD1,CASSYSGQGAFGYTF,TGTGCCAGCAGTTACTCGGGACAGGGGGCGTTTGGCTACACCTTC
17,TRBJ2-6,NA,TRBV18,NA,CASSPGRGSSGANVLTF,TGTGCCAGCTCACCAGGACGGGGGAGCTCTGGGGCCAACGTCCTGACTTTC
14,TRBJ2-7,NA,TRBV10-3,TRBD1,CAISGDRETYEQYF,TGTGCCATCAGTGGCGACAGGGAGACCTACGAGCAGTACTTC
15,TRBJ1-4,NA,TRBV5-5,NA,CASSFTRVANEKLFF,TGTGCCAGCAGCTTTACCCGGGTAGCTAATGAAAAACTGTTTTTT
14,TRBJ2-3,NA,TRBV5-4,NA,CASSLSLHGDTQYF,TGTGCCAGCAGCTTGAGTCTCCACGGGGATACGCAGTATTTT
14,TRBJ1-6,NA,TRBV5-5,NA,CASSLALDNSPLHF,TGTGCCAGCAGCTTAGCCCTCGATAATTCACCCCTCCACTTT
12,TRBJ2-3,NA,TRBV7-9,NA,CASSLIADTQYF,TGTGCCAGCAGCTTAATAGCAGATACGCAGTATTTT
17,TRBJ2-1,NA,TRBV9,NA,CASSDGAGTLGGNEQFF,TGTGCCAGCAGCGATGGGGCAGGAACTCTCGGGGGCAATGAGCAGTTCTTC
14,TRBJ1-2,few,TRBV15,NA,CAIKRLPSNYGYTF,TGTGCCATAAAAAGACTCCCGTCTAACTATGGCTACACCTTC
13,TRBJ2-1,NA,TRBV27,NA,CASSPESRGEQFF,TGTGCCAGCAGTCCAGAATCTCGGGGTGAGCAGTTCTTC
15,TRBJ2-3,NA,TRBV30,NA,CAWSSFGGSTDTQYF,TGTGCCTGGAGTTCCTTCGGGGGTTCCACAGATACGCAGTATTTT
16,TRBJ2-3,NA,TRBV6-6,NA,CASSYASQENTDTQYF,TGTGCCAGCAGTTACGCTAGCCAGGAAAACACAGATACGCAGTATTTT
15,TRBJ2-7,NA,TRBV7-9,NA,CASSDSGTGANEQYF,TGTGCCAGCAGCGACTCCGGGACGGGGGCCAACGAGCAGTACTTC
15,TRBJ2-7,NA,TRBV4-1,NA,CASSRLAGGLDEQYF,TGCGCCAGCAGCCGACTAGCTGGGGGGCTAGACGAGCAGTACTTC
13,TRBJ2-3,NA,TRBV29-1,TRBD2,CSVVRGSGDTQYF,TGCAGCGTTGTTCGCGGGAGTGGAGATACGCAGTATTTT
13,TRBJ1-2,NA,TRBV19,TRBD1,CASSPGQGYGYTF,TGTGCCAGTAGTCCTGGACAGGGGTATGGCTACACCTTC
13,TRBJ2-5,NA,TRBV30,NA,CAWSPSTQQTQYF,TGTGCCTGGAGTCCGTCGACTCAGCAGACCCAGTACTTC
12,TRBJ2-3,NA,TRBV2,TRBD1,CATGGNADTQYF,TGTGCCACAGGGGGTAACGCAGATACGCAGTATTTT
13,TRBJ2-3,NA,TRBV25-1,TRBD2,CATKLAGGDTQYF,TGTGCCACTAAACTAGCGGGCGGAGATACGCAGTATTTT
13,TRBJ2-3,NA,TRBV19,NA,CASSSSITDTQYF,TGTGCCAGTAGTTCGTCGATCACAGATACGCAGTATTTT
18,TRBJ1-5,NA,TRBV6-1,NA,CASSEPGGGSNSNQPQHF,TGTGCCAGCAGTGAACCGGGGGGCGGAAGCAATAGCAATCAGCCCCAGCATTTT
15,TRBJ1-4,NA,TRBV5-5,NA,CASSTRGQGNEKLFF,TGTGCCAGCAGCACCAGGGGACAAGGAAATGAAAAACTGTTTTTT
16,TRBJ1-5,NA,TRBV7-8,NA,CASSLAGRGWNQPQHF,TGTGCCAGCAGCTTAGCGGGCAGGGGCTGGAATCAGCCCCAGCATTTT
15,TRBJ2-3,once,TRBV21-1,NA,CASSKARQLGNTQYF,TGTGCCAGCAGCAAAGCGCGTCAACTTGGAAATACGCAGTATTTT
19,TRBJ2-7,NA,TRBV11-2,TRBD1,CASSLDRARGSRGSYEQYF,TGTGCCAGCAGCTTAGATAGAGCCAGGGGGTCCCGGGGAAGCTACGAGCAGTACTTC
16,TRBJ2-1,NA,TRBV11-3,TRBD2,CASSHTGTSGNNEQFF,TGTGCCAGCAGCCATACCGGGACTAGCGGGAACAATGAGCAGTTCTTC
15,TRBJ2-1,NA,TRBV18,NA,CASSPRDTLGGGQFF,TGTGCCAGCTCACCACGGGACACCCTAGGTGGTGGGCAGTTCTTC
13,TRBJ2-2,NA,TRBV30,NA,CAWTRGNTGELFF,TGTGCCTGGACCCGGGGGAACACCGGGGAGCTGTTTTTT
14,TRBJ2-7,NA,TRBV5-1,NA,CASSEDRGSYEQYF,TGCGCCAGCAGCGAAGACAGAGGCTCCTACGAGCAGTACTTC
15,TRBJ2-7,NA,TRBV7-2,TRBD2,CASSLAGESSYEQYF,TGTGCCAGCAGTCTAGCGGGAGAATCCTCCTACGAGCAGTACTTC
13,TRBJ1-4,NA,TRBV30,NA,CASRGPQVEKLFF,TGTGCCTCCCGGGGTCCCCAGGTTGAAAAACTGTTTTTT
15,TRBJ2-1,NA,TRBV27,NA,CASIRTAGTYNEQFF,TGTGCCAGCATTCGGACAGCCGGAACCTACAATGAGCAGTTCTTC
14,TRBJ1-2,NA,TRBV6-5,NA,CASRGEMRSNGYTF,TGTGCCAGCAGGGGGGAGATGAGGTCGAATGGCTACACCTTC
11,TRBJ2-3,once,TRBV9,NA,CASSVVDTQYF,TGTGCCAGCAGCGTAGTGGATACGCAGTATTTT
14,TRBJ2-7,NA,TRBV2,TRBD2,CASSSGLAGYEQYF,TGTGCCAGCAGTTCCGGACTAGCGGGGTACGAGCAGTACTTC
10,TRBJ2-7,NA,TRBV2,NA,CASRNHEQYF,TGTGCCAGCAGAAACCACGAGCAGTACTTC
14,TRBJ2-3,NA,TRBV12-5,NA,CASGLGDTADTQYF,TGTGCTAGTGGTTTGGGGGACACTGCAGATACGCAGTATTTT
15,TRBJ1-2,NA,TRBV27,TRBD1,CASSSGTGVSYGYTF,TGTGCCAGCAGTTCTGGGACAGGAGTTTCCTATGGCTACACCTTC
16,TRBJ2-2,NA,TRBV7-2,NA,CASSSRSGENTGELFF,TGTGCCAGCAGCTCTCGGTCAGGAGAGAACACCGGGGAGCTGTTTTTT
13,TRBJ2-7,NA,TRBV11-1,NA,CASSLSLQDEQYF,TGTGCCAGCAGCTTATCTCTCCAGGACGAGCAGTACTTC
15,TRBJ2-1,NA,TRBV4-1,NA,CASSQATQSHNEQFF,TGCGCCAGCAGCCAAGCGACCCAGTCCCACAATGAGCAGTTCTTC
14,TRBJ1-4,NA,TRBV7-2,TRBD1,CASSSQGAGEKLFF,TGTGCCAGCAGCTCCCAGGGGGCGGGTGAAAAACTGTTTTTT
14,TRBJ2-5,NA,TRBV7-2,NA,CASSLSLVQETQYF,TGTGCCAGCAGCTTAAGTCTAGTACAAGAGACCCAGTACTTC